The entry below gives a single TCR beta chain sequence along with its context. V shed 6 bases and J 2 bases; nucleotides not matched to a gene: 6. Germline V gene sequence: CDR1 MNHEY, CDR2 SVGAGI. The CDR3 runs to 15 residues. TCRdb's copy holds only in-frame clones and misses some; the assay was immunoSEQ multiplex PCR. In the table there are roughly 120,000 clones, around 85% of which are singletons. These data come from a study of T cell responses to AZD1222 COVID-19 vaccine. The source was peripheral blood, collected on day 0 of AZD1222 vaccination. J is TRBJ2-7 and V is TRBV6-5, with TRBD1 identical over 11 bases. This receptor was taken from an adult in good health. The CDR3: CASSPGTGGAYEQYF. CDR3 in DNA: TGTGCCAGCAGCCCGGGGACAGGGGGAGCCTACGAGCAGTACTTC.